These 19 T cell receptor beta chains originate from one sample sequenced in a study of T cells after yellow fever vaccination. TCRdb re-analysed the 5' RACE reads in MiXCR, keeping a single row per CDR3 protein. The sample holds 500,000 to 650,000 distinct CDR3 sequences, less than 20% seen once. The sequenced sample was PBMCs, obtained 5 days after the first yellow fever vaccination. These receptors came from a man aged 18 to 35 who received the YFV17D yellow fever vaccine.

This chain joins TRBV27 and TRBJ2-5, with D possibly being TRBD2 (6 bases). CDR3 length: 14 amino acids. Trimming left V 3 bases short and J 5 bases short, with 13 bases between. CDR1 is MNHEY and CDR2 is SMNVEV in the germline V gene (reference sequence). This CDR3 is CASSLFGRGETQYF. Here the CDR3 DNA reads TGTGCCAGCAGTTTGTTCGGGAGAGGGGAGACCCAGTACTTC.

This chain connects TRBV5-1 to TRBJ1-5; D is perhaps TRBD1 (5 bases). Germline V lookup: CDR1 SGHRS, CDR2 YFSETQ. Trimming left V 1 base short and J 1 base short, with 9 bases between. This CDR3 region has 15 residues. The CDR3 here is CASSLQGKSNQPQHF. CDR3 nucleotides: TGCGCCAGCAGCTTGCAGGGAAAGAGCAATCAGCCCCAGCATTTT.

The chain links TRBV4-1 to TRBJ1-5, with TRBD1 matching over 10 bases. The ends lost 2 bases at V and 8 bases at J; junction bases unmatched: 6. CDR1 is MGHRA, CDR2 YSYEKL, per germline. The CDR3 runs 15 residues. CDR3 region: CASSQFGQGDEPQHF. CDR3 DNA: TGCGCCAGCAGCCAATTTGGACAGGGGGATGAGCCCCAGCATTTT.

This clonotype was counted only a few times. The chain has TRBV25-1 and TRBJ1-2; 7 bases match TRBD1. The germline CDR1 and CDR2 sequences are MGHDK and SYGVNS. After removal of 4 bases from V and 6 bases from J, the junction contained 8 bases not matched to a gene. The CDR3 totals 14 residues. CDR3 DNA: TGTGCCAGCAGTGTCGGAGACAGGGTGAATGGCTACACCTTC. Translated, it gives CASSVGDRVNGYTF.

The V gene is TRBV5-1, the J gene TRBJ1-1, with 10 bases matching TRBD1. This CDR3 spans 16 amino acids. Germline-derived CDR1 and CDR2 are SGHRS and YFSETQ. Losses at the gene ends were 4 bases for V and 0 bases for J; bases not matched to a gene: 6. The CDR3 sequence is CASSQGQGGVNTEAFF. CDR3 bases: TGCGCCAGCAGCCAAGGACAGGGGGGAGTGAACACTGAAGCTTTCTTT. The complete variable domain, with remaining parts taken from reference TRBV5-1 and TRBJ1-1, reads KAGVTQTPRYLIKTRGQQVTLSCSPISGHRSVSWYQQTPGQGLQFLFEYFSETQRNKGNFPGRFSGRQFSNSRSEMNVSTLELGDSALYLCASSQGQGGVNTEAFFGQGTRLTVV.

The CDR3: CASSLAGVAQYF. DNA of the CDR3: TGTGCCAGCAGCTTAGCGGGTGTCGCCCAGTACTTC. The chain carries TRBV7-2 and TRBJ2-5, with D uncertain. Germline V lookup: CDR1 SGHTA, CDR2 FQGNSA. The CDR3 extends over 12 amino acids. Trimming cost V 0 bases and J 9 bases, with 8 bases left between them.

This clonotype has only a few counts. The genes are TRBV6-2 or TRBV6-3 and TRBJ2-1; TRBD2 matches 14 bases. The ends lost 5 bases at V and 7 bases at J; junction bases unmatched: 19. Germline CDR1 is MNHEY and CDR2 is SVGEGT. The CDR3 covers 20 residues. The CDR3 DNA reads TGTGCCAGCAGTCAGAACCGTCTGACTAGCGGGGGGGGCTATATTAATGAGCAGTTCTTC. Translating it yields CASSQNRLTSGGGYINEQFF.

The CDR3 region has the DNA TGTGCCAGCTCCCCCAGGGAGGGAGGCATTCAGTACTTC. Amino acid sequence: CASSPREGGIQYF. The chain carries TRBV18 and TRBJ2-4; 7 positions agree with TRBD2. CDR1 is KGHSH, CDR2 LQKENI, per germline. This CDR3 is 13 amino acids long. V shed 6 bases, J shed 9 bases, and the junction held 8 bases outside the gene matches.

This clonotype was counted between two and nine times. The CDR3 spells CARRLRGFLYEQYV. The CDR3 bases are TGTGCCAGAAGACTCAGGGGGTTCCTCTACGAGCAGTACGTC. This chain links TRBV27 with TRBJ2-7; 7 bases agree with TRBD1. The V gene end was trimmed by 9 bases and the J gene end by 3 bases; junction bases not matched to a gene: 11. In germline, CDR1 is MNHEY, CDR2 SMNVEV (reference sequence). The CDR3 extends over 14 amino acids.

Ten or more counts support this clonotype. The chain has TRBV10-3 and TRBJ1-5; the D gene is possibly TRBD1 (6 bases). This CDR3 has 15 amino acids. Trimming removed 0 bases from V and 8 bases from J, with 14 bases in between. Per the germline V gene, CDR1 is ENHRY and CDR2 is SYGVKD. CDR3 loop: CAISESLWGAEPQHF. The CDR3, as DNA: TGTGCCATCAGTGAGTCGTTGTGGGGGGCCGAGCCCCAGCATTTT.

This clonotype was recorded a few times. The rearrangement links TRBV11-2 to TRBJ2-3; D is possibly TRBD1 or TRBD2 (5 bases each). The CDR3 sequence is 12 residues long. Trimming cost V 3 bases and J 14 bases, with 15 bases left between them. Germline CDR1 reads SGHAT; CDR2 reads FQNNGV. The DNA of the CDR3 is TGTGCCAGCAGCTTCGGGTTATGGGGGAGGTATTTT. Amino acids: CASSFGLWGRYF. Using reference TRBV11-2 and TRBJ2-3 for the parts outside the CDR3, the full variable domain is EAGVAQSPRYKIIEKRQSVAFWCNPISGHATLYWYQQILGQGPKLLIQFQNNGVVDDSQLPKDRFSAERLKGVDSTLKIQPAKLEDSAVYLCASSFGLWGRYFGPGTRLTVL.

This clonotype was detected only a few times. The genes are TRBV7-9 and TRBJ2-7; 16 bases agree with TRBD2. The CDR3 contains 16 residues. Trimming removed 4 bases from V and 2 bases from J; junction bases left unmatched: 2. Germline loops: CDR1 SEHNR, CDR2 FQNEAQ (reference sequence). The CDR3 DNA reads as TGTGCCAGCAGCTCGGGACTAGCGGGGGGGACCTACGAGCAGTACTTC. This translates into CASSSGLAGGTYEQYF.

This clonotype was seen a few times. This chain links TRBV5-1 with TRBJ1-1, with 7 positions matching TRBD1. With V trimmed by 0 bases and J by 10 bases, 12 bases remained unmatched. This CDR3 has 15 amino acids. Germline CDR1 reads SGHRS; CDR2 reads YFSETQ. CDR3 sequence reads: CASSLVGTVGERAFF. The CDR3 nucleotides read TGCGCCAGCAGCTTGGTGGGGACAGTTGGGGAGCGAGCTTTCTTT.

Only a few counts were recorded for this clonotype. The chain recombines TRBV6-2 or TRBV6-3 with TRBJ2-7, with a weak D call TRBD2 (6 bases). Trimming took 0 bases from V and 3 from J, leaving 12 bases between them. This CDR3 contains 15 residues. CDR1 and CDR2 from the germline V gene are MNHEY and SVGEGT. Here the CDR3 DNA reads TGTGCCAGCAGTTACTCTTGGGAGGCGGGCTACGAGCAGTACTTC. As protein: CASSYSWEAGYEQYF.

V and J are TRBV20-1 and TRBJ1-4; possible D gene TRBD1, 5 bases. The V end lost 6 bases, the J end lost 0 bases, and 8 bases lay between the germline ends. The germline CDR1 and CDR2 sequences are DFQATT and SNEGSKA (reference sequence). The CDR3 consists of 13 residues. The CDR3 is CSAQGATNEKLFF. The CDR3, as DNA: TGCAGTGCCCAGGGAGCAACTAATGAAAAACTGTTTTTT.

The table lists this clonotype with a few counts. V is TRBV12-3 or TRBV12-4 and J is TRBJ1-1; D not certain. V was trimmed by 3 bases and J by 0 bases, leaving 8 bases between them. CDR3 size: 14 residues. DNA of the CDR3: TGTGCCAGCAGTTTGAGAGCGGTGAACACTGAAGCTTTCTTT. This encodes CASSLRAVNTEAFF.

The chain carries TRBV27 and TRBJ1-2; D possibly corresponds to TRBD1 (6 bases). V was trimmed by 1 base and J by 8 bases, leaving 17 bases between them. The length of the CDR3 is 15 residues. Per the germline V gene, CDR1 is MNHEY and CDR2 is SMNVEV (reference sequence). CDR3 sequence: CASSLWPDRPGGYTF. The DNA for the CDR3 is TGTGCCAGCAGTTTATGGCCCGACAGGCCGGGGGGCTACACCTTC.

The chain couples TRBV27 to TRBJ1-1, with TRBD1 matching over 8 bases. The junction had 5 bases not matched to a gene; V was cut back by 0 bases and J by 5 bases. Per germline, CDR1 MNHEY and CDR2 SMNVEV (reference sequence). There are 15 residues in the CDR3. The CDR3 is CASSLSRTGRTEAFF. For the CDR3, the DNA is TGTGCCAGCAGTTTATCCAGGACAGGGAGGACTGAAGCTTTCTTT.

This sequence joins TRBV7-9 and TRBJ1-1, with D unclear. Looked up from germline, CDR1 is SEHNR and CDR2 is FQNEAQ (reference sequence). Trimming left V 7 bases short and J 5 bases short, with 14 bases between. The CDR3 consists of 13 residues. CDR3 region: CASTIPGDTEAFF. In DNA, the CDR3 is TGTGCCAGCACCATACCGGGAGATACTGAAGCTTTCTTT.